Detailed here is one T cell receptor (beta chain). This specimen belongs to a study of cytomegalovirus exposure and HLA in healthy donors. The PCR used 60 Vbeta and 13 Jbeta primers. Measured with immunoSEQ multiplex PCR; TCRdb has only the in-frame clones, and not every one. The sample includes 150,000 to 200,000 clones, approximately 84% of them seen just once. Germline lookup yields CDR1 MNHNS and CDR2 SASEGT. Deletions cut 2 bases from V and 0 bases from J, with 8 bases between. The CDR3 covers 15 residues. The J gene is TRBJ1-3, the V gene TRBV6-1, with no clear D. The source of this sequence is a boy younger than 18 in good health and CMV-seronegative. Material: PBMCs. For the CDR3, the DNA is TGTGCCAGCAGTGAACTCGGGGACTCTGGAAACACCATATATTTT. This gives the protein CASSELGDSGNTIYF.